The present T cell receptor (beta chain) was sequenced within a study of OX40 agonist ivuxolimab in advanced cancers. CDR1 and CDR2 from the germline V gene are SGHVS and FQNEAQ. V gave up 5 bases and J gave up 13 bases, with 12 bases separating them. This CDR3 spans 12 amino acids. TCRdb's table, derived via immunoSEQ multiplex PCR, lists solely in-frame clones and lacks some. The table records approximately 37,000 clones, roughly 84% of them present only once. This TCR derives from an adult with an advanced solid tumor such as melanoma, head and neck, liver or kidney cancer. The chain links TRBV7-8 to TRBJ1-6; perhaps TRBD1 as D (5 bases). This specimen was CD4+ or CD8+ T cells sorted from blood, taken in a trial of the OX40 agonist ivuxolimab. The CDR3 reads CASSLDIFPLHF. The CDR3 DNA sequence: TGTGCCAGCAGCCTGGACATATTTCCCCTCCACTTT.